One and the same sample provided the 7 T cell receptor beta chains below, sequenced in a study of T cell repertoires in cytomegalovirus infection. TCRdb redid the calling of the reads with MiXCR, one entry per CDR3 protein. The sample lists 650,000 to 850,000 distinct CDR3 sequences; about 28% were seen once. These receptors lack a known antigen. The input for sequencing was cultured CD8+ T cells from PBMCs, taken from culture after CMV antigen stimulation. All receptors derive from a human donor in good health (CMV status not recorded). Some clones in this sample may be carry-over from other donors' samples.

This chain uses TRBV27 with TRBJ2-2; D gene ambiguous. Germline loops: CDR1 MNHEY, CDR2 SMNVEV (reference sequence). V was clipped by 4 bases and J by 6 bases, with 12 bases between them. The CDR3 extends over 14 amino acids. Here the CDR3 DNA reads TGTGCCAGCAGTTATGGGCTTATCGCCGGGGAGCTGTTTTTT. This encodes CASSYGLIAGELFF.

The chain recombines TRBV20-1 with TRBJ2-2; the match to TRBD2 covers 16 bases. This CDR3 is 18 amino acids long. After removal of 2 bases from V and 5 bases from J, the junction contained 8 bases not matched to a gene. The V gene's germline CDR1 is DFQATT and CDR2 SNEGSKA (reference sequence). CDR3 coding DNA: TGCAGTGCTAGACCGGGGACTAGCGGGGGGGCCATTACCGGGGAGCTGTTTTTT. Translated: CSARPGTSGGAITGELFF.

The chain combines TRBV7-6 with TRBJ2-1, with a possible D match to TRBD2 (5 bases). Trimming left V 2 bases short and J 6 bases short, with 17 bases between. The CDR3 is 16 residues long. Germline V gene lookup returns CDR1 SGHVS and CDR2 FNYEAQ. CDR3 nucleotides: TGTGCCAGCAGCTTAAAAACGGGGAGCCCAGGCAATGAGCAGTTCTTC. It encodes CASSLKTGSPGNEQFF.

In its sample, this clonotype was seen a few times. The gene calls are TRBV19 and TRBJ1-5, with D possibly TRBD1 on 5 matching bases. Trimming took off 5 bases at V and 6 bases at J, with 11 bases between the two ends. Germline CDR1 and CDR2: LNHDA and SQIVND (reference sequence). The CDR3 is made up of 13 amino acids. The chain's CDR3 is CASSFSGIQPQHF. CDR3 DNA: TGTGCCAGTAGTTTTTCAGGGATTCAGCCCCAGCATTTT.

This clonotype was observed a few times. This sequence joins TRBV4-2 and TRBJ2-5; tentatively, D is TRBD1 or TRBD2 (5 bases each). V lost 1 base to trimming and J lost 2 bases, with 11 bases between them. Germline CDR1 is LGHNA and CDR2 is YNFKEQ. This CDR3 has 15 amino acids. The CDR3 region is CASSQVQGAQETQYF. The CDR3 DNA reads as TGTGCCAGCAGCCAAGTCCAGGGAGCGCAAGAGACCCAGTACTTC.

The chain is built from TRBV7-4 and TRBJ2-2; possibly TRBD2 for D (6 bases). Between the trimmed V and J ends, which lost 5 bases and 5 bases, there was a span of 12 bases. The CDR3 sequence is 14 residues long. CDR1 is SGHVT, CDR2 SQSDAQ, per germline. The DNA for the CDR3 is TGTGCCAGCAGCCTCGGAGGGAAAACCGGGGAGCTGTTTTTT. Its translation is CASSLGGKTGELFF.

This clonotype occurred a few times. The rearrangement links TRBV19 to TRBJ2-1, with D perhaps matching TRBD2 (7 bases). The V gene's germline CDR1 is LNHDA and CDR2 SQIVND (reference sequence). V was trimmed by 6 bases and J by 2 bases, leaving 14 bases between them. The CDR3 contains 15 residues. CDR3 sequence (DNA): TGTGCCAGTAGGAGCAGGGAGGGGGCCTACAATGAGCAGTTCTTC. Amino acid sequence: CASRSREGAYNEQFF. The full variable domain, its missing parts supplied by reference TRBV19 and TRBJ2-1, is DGGITQSPKYLFRKEGQNVTLSCEQNLNHDAMYWYRQDPGQGLRLIYYSQIVNDFQKGDIAEGYSVSREKKESFPLTVTSAQKNPTAFYLCASRSREGAYNEQFFGPGTRLTVL.